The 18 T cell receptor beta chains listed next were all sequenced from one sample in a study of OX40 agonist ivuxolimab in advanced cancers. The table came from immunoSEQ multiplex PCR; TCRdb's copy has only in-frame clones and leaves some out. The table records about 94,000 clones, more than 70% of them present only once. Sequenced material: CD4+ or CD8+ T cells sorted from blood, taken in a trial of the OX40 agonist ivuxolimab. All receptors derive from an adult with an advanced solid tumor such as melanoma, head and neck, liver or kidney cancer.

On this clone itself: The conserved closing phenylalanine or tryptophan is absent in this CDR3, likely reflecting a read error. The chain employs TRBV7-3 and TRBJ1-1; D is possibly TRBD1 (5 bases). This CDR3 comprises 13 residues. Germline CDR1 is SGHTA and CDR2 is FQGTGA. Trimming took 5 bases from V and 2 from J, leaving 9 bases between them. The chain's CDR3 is CASSVQVNTEAFS. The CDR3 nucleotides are TGTGCCAGCAGCGTACAGGTAAACACTGAAGCTTTCTCT.

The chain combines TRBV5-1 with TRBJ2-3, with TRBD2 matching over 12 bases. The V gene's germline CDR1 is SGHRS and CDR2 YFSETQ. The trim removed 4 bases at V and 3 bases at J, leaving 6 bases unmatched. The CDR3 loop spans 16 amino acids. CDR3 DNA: TGCGCCAGCAGCCCAGGACTAGCGGGGATGACAGATACGCAGTATTTT. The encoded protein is CASSPGLAGMTDTQYF.

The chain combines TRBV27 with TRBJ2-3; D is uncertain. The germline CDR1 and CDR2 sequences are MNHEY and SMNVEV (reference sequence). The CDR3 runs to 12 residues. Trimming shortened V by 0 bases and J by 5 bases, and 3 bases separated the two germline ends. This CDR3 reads CASSLSGDTQYF. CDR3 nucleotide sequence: TGTGCCAGCAGTTTATCAGGAGATACGCAGTATTTT.

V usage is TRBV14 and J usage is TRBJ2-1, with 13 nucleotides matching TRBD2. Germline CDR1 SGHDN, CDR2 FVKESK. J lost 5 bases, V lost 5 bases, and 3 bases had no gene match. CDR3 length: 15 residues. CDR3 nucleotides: TGTGCCAGCAGCAGACTAGCGGGGGGCCACAATGAGCAGTTCTTC. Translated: CASSRLAGGHNEQFF.

CDR3 region: CASSPNGSGNRERGHQPQHF. For the CDR3, the DNA is TGTGCCAGCTCACCCAACGGGAGCGGGAATCGGGAGAGGGGACATCAGCCCCAGCATTTT. This chain uses TRBV18 with TRBJ1-5; TRBD1 might be the D (5 bases). Trimming took off 3 bases at V and 5 bases at J, with 29 bases between the two ends. The CDR3 totals 20 residues. Germline assignment: CDR1 KGHSH and CDR2 LQKENI.

CDR3 nucleotides: TGTGCCAGCAGTGGATTGTTAGGCAATCAGCCCCAGCATTTT. As protein: CASSGLLGNQPQHF. The gene calls are TRBV6-1 and TRBJ1-5; D not certain. CDR3 length equals 14 residues. Looked up from germline, CDR1 is MNHNS and CDR2 is SASEGT. V lost 4 bases and J 2 bases, leaving 9 bases between the germline ends.

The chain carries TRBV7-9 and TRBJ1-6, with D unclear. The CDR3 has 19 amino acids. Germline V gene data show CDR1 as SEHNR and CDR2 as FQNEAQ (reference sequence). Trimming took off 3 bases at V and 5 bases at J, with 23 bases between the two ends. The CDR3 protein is CASSLARGDFGSHNSPLHF. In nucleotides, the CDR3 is TGTGCCAGCAGCTTGGCCCGAGGAGACTTTGGGAGTCATAATTCACCCCTCCACTTT.

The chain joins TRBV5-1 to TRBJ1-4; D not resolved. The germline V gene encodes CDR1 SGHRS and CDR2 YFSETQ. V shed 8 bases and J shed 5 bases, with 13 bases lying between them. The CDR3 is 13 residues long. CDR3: CASQPDGNEKLFF. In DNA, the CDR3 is TGCGCCAGTCAGCCGGACGGGAATGAAAAACTGTTTTTT.

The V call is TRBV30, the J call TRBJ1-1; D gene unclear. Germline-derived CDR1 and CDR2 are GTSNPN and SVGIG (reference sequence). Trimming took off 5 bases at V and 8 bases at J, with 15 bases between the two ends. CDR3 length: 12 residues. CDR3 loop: CAWAYPAPEAFF. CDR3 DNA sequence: TGTGCCTGGGCGTACCCTGCGCCCGAAGCTTTCTTT.

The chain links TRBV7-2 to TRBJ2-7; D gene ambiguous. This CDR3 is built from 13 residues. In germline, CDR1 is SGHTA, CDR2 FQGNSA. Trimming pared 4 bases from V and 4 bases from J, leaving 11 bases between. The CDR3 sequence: CASSSGPSYEQYF. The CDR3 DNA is TGTGCCAGCAGCTCGGGCCCATCTTACGAGCAGTACTTC.

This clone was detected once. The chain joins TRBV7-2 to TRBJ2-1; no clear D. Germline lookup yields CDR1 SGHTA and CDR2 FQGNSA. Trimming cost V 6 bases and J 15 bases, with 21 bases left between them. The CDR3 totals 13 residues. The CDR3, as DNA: TGTGCCAGCAGATTGGGGTCGCAGGCCTGGGGGTTCTTC. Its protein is CASRLGSQAWGFF.

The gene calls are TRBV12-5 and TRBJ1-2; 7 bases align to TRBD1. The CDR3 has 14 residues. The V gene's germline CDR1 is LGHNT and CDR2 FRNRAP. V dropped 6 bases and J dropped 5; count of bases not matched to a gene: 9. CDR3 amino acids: CASGPGDSLYGYTF. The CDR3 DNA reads TGTGCTAGTGGCCCGGGGGACAGCCTATATGGCTACACCTTC.

The CDR3 bases are TGTGCCAGCAGCTTAAGGCTAGCGGGGGGCCGGCAAGAGACCCAGTACTTC. This encodes CASSLRLAGGRQETQYF. J is TRBJ2-5 and V is TRBV7-2; 11 bases agree with TRBD2. The germline gives CDR1 SGHTA, CDR2 FQGNSA. This CDR3 spans 17 amino acids. Germline trimming cut 2 bases from V and 2 bases from J; bases unmatched to any gene: 7.

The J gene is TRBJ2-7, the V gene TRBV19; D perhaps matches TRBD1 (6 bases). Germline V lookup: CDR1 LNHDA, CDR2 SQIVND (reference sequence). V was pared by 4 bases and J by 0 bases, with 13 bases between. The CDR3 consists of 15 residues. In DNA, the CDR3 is TGTGCCAGTAGTAACGGACAGCTAATCTCCTACGAGCAGTACTTC. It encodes CASSNGQLISYEQYF.

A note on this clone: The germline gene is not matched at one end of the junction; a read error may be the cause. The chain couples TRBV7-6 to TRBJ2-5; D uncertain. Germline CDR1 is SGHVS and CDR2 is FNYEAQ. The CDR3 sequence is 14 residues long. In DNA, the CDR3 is TGTGCCAGCAACTTAAGGGCCACCCAAGAGACCCAGTACTTC. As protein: CASNLRATQETQYF.

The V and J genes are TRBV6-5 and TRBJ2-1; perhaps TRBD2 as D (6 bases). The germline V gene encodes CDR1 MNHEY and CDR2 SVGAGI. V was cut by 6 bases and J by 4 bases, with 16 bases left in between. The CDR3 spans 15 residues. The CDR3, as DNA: TGTGCCAGCAGACCCGGGGGTCAGAGGTACAATGAGCAGTTCTTC. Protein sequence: CASRPGGQRYNEQFF.

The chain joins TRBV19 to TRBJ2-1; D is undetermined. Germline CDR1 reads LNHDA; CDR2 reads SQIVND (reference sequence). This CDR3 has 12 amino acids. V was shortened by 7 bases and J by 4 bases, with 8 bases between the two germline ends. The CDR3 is CASNSLYNEQFF. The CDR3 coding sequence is TGTGCCAGTAACTCTCTATACAATGAGCAGTTCTTC.

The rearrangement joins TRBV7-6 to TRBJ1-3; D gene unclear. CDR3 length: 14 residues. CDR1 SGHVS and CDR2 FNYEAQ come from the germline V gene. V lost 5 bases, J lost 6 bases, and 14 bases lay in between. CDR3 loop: CASSPRNKANTIYF. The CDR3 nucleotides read TGTGCCAGCAGCCCACGGAATAAAGCAAACACCATATATTTT.